A single sample gave rise to the 5 T cell receptor beta chains below, sequenced in a study of beta chain features in type 1 diabetes. Study outcomes and limitations: In all four CD4+ subsets, TCRB CDR3 length was significantly, moderately reduced in type 1 diabetes.

These receptors are not linked to any known antigen. The isolated RNA, all of it, was reverse transcribed, so expressed TCRB transcripts were what got sequenced. Profiling relied on immunoSEQ multiplex PCR, and the TCRdb table lists in-frame clones only, not all of them. The sample comprises approximately 260,000 clones, over 20% of which are singletons, and roughly 0.028% rests with the top ten. The sequenced sample consisted of naive CD4+ T cells from blood. These receptors came from a woman aged 40 to 49 with type 1 diabetes.

The J gene is TRBJ2-1, the V gene TRBV25-1; TRBD2 aligns across 7 bases. Germline lookup yields CDR1 MGHDK and CDR2 SYGVNS. V trimming: 2 bases; J trimming: 6 bases; junction bases outside the gene matches: 4. This CDR3 is 14 amino acids long. The CDR3 DNA sequence: TGTGCCAGCAGTGAACAGCGGGATTTCAATGAGCAGTTCTTC. It yields the protein CASSEQRDFNEQFF.

J is TRBJ2-7 and V is TRBV6-5; TRBD2 is a possible D gene (6 bases). The CDR3 covers 13 residues. Trimming removed 4 bases from V and 2 bases from J, with 9 bases in between. Germline V gives CDR1 MNHEY, CDR2 SVGAGI. The CDR3, as DNA: TGTGCCAGCAGTTCGCCGGGAGCCTACGAGCAGTACTTC. Protein: CASSSPGAYEQYF.

The chain combines TRBV18 with TRBJ2-7; 11 bases match TRBD1. The CDR3 loop spans 15 amino acids. The V segment lost 5 bases and the J segment 4 bases; nucleotides outside the gene matches: 7. In germline, CDR1 is KGHSH, CDR2 LQKENI. The CDR3 sequence is CASSSQGQGVYEQYF. The CDR3 DNA reads as TGTGCCAGCTCATCCCAGGGACAGGGGGTTTACGAGCAGTACTTC.

This clone has only a few counts. This chain connects TRBV29-1 to TRBJ2-3, with a possible D match to TRBD1 (6 bases). V lost 6 bases and J lost 3, with 16 bases in between. Germline V gives CDR1 SQVTM, CDR2 ANQGSEA. The CDR3 totals 14 residues. The CDR3 nucleotides are TGCAGCGTCCCGACAGGATTTCGGACAGATACGCAGTATTTT. Translation gives CSVPTGFRTDTQYF.

The CDR3: CASSFSGLRGETQYF. The CDR3 bases are TGTGCCAGCAGCTTCTCGGGTTTACGGGGAGAGACCCAGTACTTC. J is TRBJ2-5 and V is TRBV7-2; maybe TRBD2 (5 bases). This CDR3 region has 15 residues. The germline V gene has CDR1 SGHTA and CDR2 FQGNSA. Deletions cut 3 bases from V and 4 bases from J, with 15 bases between.